This T cell receptor beta chain was obtained from a study of cytomegalovirus exposure and HLA in healthy donors. Study summary: Unique TCR beta sequences numbering 117 million came from about 179 million T cells in an earlier analysis. Study findings and constraints: Across donors, presence/absence analyses took sequencing depth to be roughly uniform.

Healthy bone marrow donors made up the donors. On this clone: The target antigen is unknown.

Researchers ran the PCR with 60 Vbeta and 13 Jbeta primers. Data came from immunoSEQ multiplex PCR; TCRdb stores just in-frame clones and leaves some out. The sample carries about 72,000 clones, roughly 82% recorded once. The CDR3 spans 17 residues. V dropped 4 bases and J dropped 0; count of bases not matched to a gene: 8. Germline-derived CDR1 and CDR2 are MRHNA and SNTAGT. The sequence derives from a man younger than 35 in good health and CMV-seronegative. J is TRBJ2-3 and V is TRBV6-4; 9 bases fit TRBD2. The specimen sequenced was PBMCs. The CDR3 sequence: CASSAAPTSGSTDTQYF. CDR3 bases: TGTGCCAGCAGTGCCGCCCCTACTAGCGGGAGCACAGATACGCAGTATTTT.